The clone carrying this T cell receptor beta chain was counted at least ten times. The CDR3 has 11 residues. CDR1 and CDR2 (germline): MDHEN, SYDVKM. The V gene lost 7 bases and the J gene lost 11 bases, with 12 bases spanning the gap. The data were taken from a study of T cells in Graves' hyperthyroidism and ophthalmopathy. Study context: Peripheral blood was obtained at initial diagnosis, preceding any treatment.

Hyperthyroidism had been newly diagnosed in patients aged 18 to 65, and its duration was under 2 months. Exclusion of a patient resulted from uncontrolled infection, other autoimmune disease, pregnancy or lactation. It was 10 ml of fresh peripheral blood that supplied the PBMCs. The investigators amplified TCR beta CDR3 regions from RNA transcripts. HTBI primers drove first-round RT-PCR of the TCR CDR3. TCRdb reprocessed the multiplex PCR reads with MiXCR, giving one entry per CDR3 protein. There are a few hundred thousand distinct CDR3 sequences in the sample; approximately 15% occur only once, and around a sixth lies in the top ten.

The source of this sequence is a woman between 18 and 30 years old with Graves' hyperthyroidism. V and J are TRBV28 and TRBJ1-5; D unclear. The sequenced sample was blood. Written as DNA, the CDR3 is TGTGCCAGCATCTTGCGAGGAGCCCAGCATTTT. This codes for CASILRGAQHF.